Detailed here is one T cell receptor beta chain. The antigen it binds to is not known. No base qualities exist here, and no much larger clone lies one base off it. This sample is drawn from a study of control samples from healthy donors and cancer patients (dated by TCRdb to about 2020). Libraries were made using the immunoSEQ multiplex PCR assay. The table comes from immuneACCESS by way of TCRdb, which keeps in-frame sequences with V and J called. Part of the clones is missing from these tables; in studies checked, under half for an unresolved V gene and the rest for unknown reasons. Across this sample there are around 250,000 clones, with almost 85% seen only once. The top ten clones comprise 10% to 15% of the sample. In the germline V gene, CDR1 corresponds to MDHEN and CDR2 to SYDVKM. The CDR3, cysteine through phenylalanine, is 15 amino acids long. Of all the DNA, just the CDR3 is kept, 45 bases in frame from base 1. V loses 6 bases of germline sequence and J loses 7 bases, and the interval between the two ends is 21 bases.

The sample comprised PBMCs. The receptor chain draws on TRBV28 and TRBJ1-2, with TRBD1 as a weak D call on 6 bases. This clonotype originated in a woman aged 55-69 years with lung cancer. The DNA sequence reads TGTGCCAGCAGAATACCTCGAGGGGGGCAGGCTGGCTACACCTTC. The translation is CASRIPRGGQAGYTF.